Shown below are 8 T cell receptor beta chains from a single sample sequenced in a study of identical twins. Each CDR3 protein gets one entry after TCRdb re-called the 5' RACE reads with MiXCR. The sample includes 350,000 or so distinct CDR3 sequences, roughly 12% seen only once; the top ten take about 7%. The sample was also reused in another study, on yellow fever vaccine responses in identical twins.

Sequences were obtained from CD8+ T cells sorted from blood. The receptor source for this set is a woman under 30 in good health.

V gene TRBV19 combines with J gene TRBJ1-1, with 7 bases that match TRBD1. Losses at the gene ends were 5 bases for V and 3 bases for J; bases not matched to a gene: 6. This CDR3 spans 14 amino acids. Germline values: CDR1 LNHDA, CDR2 SQIVND (reference sequence). CDR3 residues: CASSPSTGHTEAFF. The CDR3 DNA reads TGTGCCAGTAGTCCGTCGACAGGGCACACTGAAGCTTTCTTT.

This clonotype was recorded many times. This chain connects TRBV6-4 to TRBJ2-2; 7 bases fit TRBD2. This CDR3 has 14 amino acids. V was pared by 4 bases and J by 7 bases, with 6 bases of the junction left unmatched. Germline V gives CDR1 MRHNA, CDR2 SNTAGT. The CDR3 sequence: CASSALADNGELFF. The CDR3, as DNA: TGTGCCAGCAGTGCCCTAGCGGATAACGGGGAGCTGTTTTTT.

This clonotype has just a few counts. The genes are TRBV11-2 and TRBJ2-1; the D gene is possibly TRBD2 (5 bases). V lost 3 bases, J lost 6 bases, and 21 bases lay in between. Germline assignment: CDR1 SGHAT and CDR2 FQNNGV. This CDR3 contains 17 residues. The CDR3 DNA sequence: TGTGCCAGCAGCTTCCCGCGGACGGGGAACTGGGTCAATGAGCAGTTCTTC. It is translated as CASSFPRTGNWVNEQFF. The full variable domain, completed using reference TRBV11-2 and TRBJ2-1, is EAGVAQSPRYKIIEKRQSVAFWCNPISGHATLYWYQQILGQGPKLLIQFQNNGVVDDSQLPKDRFSAERLKGVDSTLKIQPAKLEDSAVYLCASSFPRTGNWVNEQFFGPGTRLTVL.

This chain joins TRBV7-2 and TRBJ2-5; perhaps D is TRBD1 or TRBD2 (5 bases each). V was trimmed by 5 bases and J by 2 bases, leaving 18 bases between them. The germline CDR1 and CDR2 sequences are SGHTA and FQGNSA. The CDR3 has 16 amino acids. The CDR3 DNA is TGTGCCAGCAGCGACCAGGGACCGCCCACTCAAGAGACCCAGTACTTC. Residues: CASSDQGPPTQETQYF.

As for this clonotype: One end of the junction is discordant with germline, which a read error may explain. This chain uses TRBV7-6 with TRBJ2-7, with 10 bases aligning to TRBD2. This CDR3 has 18 amino acids. CDR1 is SGHVS and CDR2 is FNYEAQ in the germline V gene. This chain's CDR3 is CASSNPRDGTSVTYAQYF. CDR3 nucleotides: TGTGCCAGCAGCAACCCCCGAGATGGGACTAGCGTAACCTACGCGCAGTACTTC.

The V and J genes are TRBV11-2 and TRBJ2-5; 12 positions match TRBD2. With V trimmed by 3 bases and J by 0 bases, 11 bases remained unmatched. CDR1 SGHAT and CDR2 FQNNGV come from the germline V gene. This CDR3 spans 19 amino acids. CDR3: CASSFRVTSGSLHQETQYF. The CDR3 nucleotides read TGTGCCAGCAGCTTCCGGGTGACTAGCGGGAGCCTTCACCAAGAGACCCAGTACTTC.

V and J are TRBV6-2 or TRBV6-3 and TRBJ2-1; 13 nucleotides match TRBD2. The germline V gene has CDR1 MNHEY and CDR2 SVGEGT. After removal of 1 base from V and 7 bases from J, the junction contained 19 bases not matched to a gene. CDR3 size: 21 residues. The CDR3 spells CASSYLEVGTEGLAGLNEQFF. Here the CDR3 DNA reads TGTGCCAGCAGTTACTTGGAGGTCGGGACGGAGGGACTAGCGGGATTGAATGAGCAGTTCTTC.

At least ten counts were recorded for this clonotype. The chain is built from TRBV7-9 and TRBJ1-1; D is unresolved. CDR1 is SEHNR and CDR2 is FQNEAQ in the germline V gene (reference sequence). The CDR3 runs to 13 residues. The V end was cut by 3 bases, the J end by 2 bases, with 7 bases between. CDR3 loop: CASSFGENTEAFF. CDR3 coding DNA: TGTGCCAGCAGCTTCGGGGAAAACACTGAAGCTTTCTTT.